The 22 T cell receptor beta chains listed next were all sequenced from one sample in a study of identical twins. TCRdb re-derived calls from the 5' RACE reads in MiXCR, one entry per CDR3 protein. In the table there are fewer than 450,000 distinct CDR3 sequences, around 9% of which are singletons. The sequenced sample was naive T cells sorted from blood. The receptors shown here come from a woman aged 45-60 years in good health.

This clonotype was counted a few times. V gene TRBV28 combines with J gene TRBJ1-3; the match to TRBD1 covers 8 bases. J gave up 8 bases and V 6 bases, and 9 bases lay outside the gene matches. The CDR3 consists of 14 residues. The germline V gene encodes CDR1 MDHEN and CDR2 SYDVKM. The CDR3 nucleotides are TGTGCCAGCAGATCAGGGGGCGAGCAGTACACCATATATTTT. As protein: CASRSGGEQYTIYF.

The chain is built from TRBV5-1 and TRBJ2-3; D is perhaps TRBD1 (6 bases). The CDR3 extends over 13 amino acids. The V gene's germline CDR1 is SGHRS and CDR2 YFSETQ. V lost 3 bases, J lost 2 bases, and 7 bases lay in between. The CDR3 spells CASSWDTTDTQYF. CDR3 coding DNA: TGCGCCAGCAGCTGGGACACCACAGATACGCAGTATTTT.

There are a few counts of this clonotype. The chain is built from TRBV6-6 and TRBJ2-7; TRBD2 might be the D (6 bases). V lost 2 bases and J lost 3, with 11 bases in between. The germline CDR1 and CDR2 sequences are MNHNY and SVGAGI (reference sequence). The CDR3 is 14 residues long. For the CDR3, the DNA is TGTGCCAGCAGTTACCTGGGGGAGGACTACGAGCAGTACTTC. As protein: CASSYLGEDYEQYF.

J is TRBJ1-2 and V is TRBV5-1; perhaps TRBD1 as D (5 bases). The CDR3 has 15 amino acids. Trimming took 3 bases from V and 8 from J, leaving 20 bases between them. Germline assignment: CDR1 SGHRS and CDR2 YFSETQ. The CDR3 protein is CASSSPTSGDRGYTF. CDR3 sequence (DNA): TGCGCCAGCAGCTCACCTACGTCGGGGGACCGCGGCTACACCTTC. Looking up the rest from reference TRBV5-1 and TRBJ1-2 gives the full variable domain: KAGVTQTPRYLIKTRGQQVTLSCSPISGHRSVSWYQQTPGQGLQFLFEYFSETQRNKGNFPGRFSGRQFSNSRSEMNVSTLELGDSALYLCASSSPTSGDRGYTFGSGTRLTVV.

The table lists this clonotype with many counts. V and J are TRBV7-8 and TRBJ2-7, with 9 bases identical to TRBD2. V shed 2 bases and J 4 bases; nucleotides not matched to a gene: 15. The CDR3 has 18 amino acids. Germline assignment: CDR1 SGHVS and CDR2 FQNEAQ. The CDR3 DNA sequence: TGTGCCAGCAGCTTACAGTCTAGCGGGATCGTCCCAAGGTACGAGCAGTACGTC. Amino acids: CASSLQSSGIVPRYEQYV.

This clonotype was seen only a few times. The gene calls are TRBV3-1 and TRBJ2-1, with 8 nucleotides matching TRBD2. Looked up from germline, CDR1 is LGHDT and CDR2 is YNNKEL (reference sequence). The CDR3 spans 15 residues. J was trimmed by 10 bases and V by 4 bases; bases with no gene match: 12. DNA of the CDR3: TGTGCCAGCAGCCGAGCGGGAGCTATGGAAAAGGAGCAGTTCTTC. Its protein product is CASSRAGAMEKEQFF.

The gene calls are TRBV6-6 and TRBJ1-4; D not certain. The germline V gene encodes CDR1 MNHNY and CDR2 SVGAGI (reference sequence). Trimming shortened V by 9 bases and J by 5 bases, and 16 bases separated the two germline ends. The CDR3 consists of 14 residues. CDR3: CARKADHENEKLFF. CDR3 nucleotides: TGTGCCAGAAAAGCAGACCACGAGAATGAAAAACTGTTTTTT.

This sequence joins TRBV19 and TRBJ1-1; 11 bases line up with TRBD1. There are 16 residues in the CDR3. V lost 4 bases and J lost 6; bases outside the gene matches: 10. Per the germline V gene, CDR1 is LNHDA and CDR2 is SQIVND (reference sequence). In nucleotides, the CDR3 is TGTGCCAGTAGTACGAGGACAGGGGGCGGTTTGGCTGAAGCTTTCTTT. Amino acids: CASSTRTGGGLAEAFF. Based on the CDR3 plus reference TRBV19 and TRBJ1-1, the full variable domain is DGGITQSPKYLFRKEGQNVTLSCEQNLNHDAMYWYRQDPGQGLRLIYYSQIVNDFQKGDIAEGYSVSREKKESFPLTVTSAQKNPTAFYLCASSTRTGGGLAEAFFGQGTRLTVV.

This clonotype was counted a few times. V usage is TRBV7-8 and J usage is TRBJ2-3, with 10 positions matching TRBD2. The CDR3 spans 17 residues. V shed 4 bases, J shed 1 base, and the junction held 8 bases outside the gene matches. Germline loops: CDR1 SGHVS, CDR2 FQNEAQ. In nucleotides, the CDR3 is TGTGCCAGCAGCTCCCAGGGGCTAGCGGGAGGCACAGATACGCAGTATTTT. Encoded protein: CASSSQGLAGGTDTQYF.

This clonotype occurred a few times. The V gene is TRBV3-1, the J gene TRBJ2-3; TRBD1 matches 11 bases. The CDR3 consists of 14 residues. V dropped 8 bases and J dropped 8; count of bases not matched to a gene: 9. Germline V CDR1 and CDR2: LGHDT, YNNKEL (reference sequence). CDR3 residues: CASGGQGVLGTQYF. The CDR3 nucleotides read TGTGCCAGCGGGGGACAGGGGGTCTTGGGTACGCAGTATTTT.

The chain employs TRBV12-5 and TRBJ1-3; D perhaps matches TRBD1 (6 bases). Trimming removed 2 bases from V and 1 base from J, with 6 bases in between. Germline CDR1 reads LGHNT; CDR2 reads FRNRAP. The CDR3 loop spans 14 amino acids. The CDR3 nucleotides read TGTGCTAGTGGTTTGCAGGGGTCTGGAAACACCATATATTTT. Its translation is CASGLQGSGNTIYF.

This clonotype showed up many times. The chain employs TRBV29-1 and TRBJ2-1, with TRBD2 matching over 12 bases. CDR3 length: 12 amino acids. V dropped 7 bases and J dropped 7; count of bases not matched to a gene: 2. Germline V gene data show CDR1 as SQVTM and CDR2 as ANQGSEA. The DNA for the CDR3 is TGCAGCGGGACTAGCGGGATTAATGAGCAGTTCTTC. It yields the protein CSGTSGINEQFF.

This clonotype has more than one count but fewer than ten. This chain connects TRBV5-1 to TRBJ2-3; no firm D call. CDR3 length: 16 residues. Germline V gene data show CDR1 as SGHRS and CDR2 as YFSETQ. V lost 2 bases and J lost 4, with 17 bases in between. This CDR3 is CASSLGVAGRADTQYF. The DNA for the CDR3 is TGCGCCAGCAGCTTAGGAGTAGCAGGTCGCGCAGATACGCAGTATTTT.

This clonotype was picked up many times. The chain combines TRBV7-2 with TRBJ2-3; 13 bases agree with TRBD2. The V gene's germline CDR1 is SGHTA and CDR2 FQGNSA. The CDR3 is made up of 17 amino acids. V lost 1 base and J lost 1; bases outside the gene matches: 2. The CDR3 bases are TGTGCCAGCAGCTTAGGACTAGCGGGAGGCCGCACAGATACGCAGTATTTT. Protein: CASSLGLAGGRTDTQYF. Full variable domain (rest looked up from reference TRBV7-2 and TRBJ2-3): GAGVSQSPSNKVTEKGKDVELRCDPISGHTALYWYRQSLGQGLEFLIYFQGNSAPDKSGLPSDRFSAERTGGSVSTLTIQRTQQEDSAVYLCASSLGLAGGRTDTQYFGPGTRLTVL.

The rearrangement joins TRBV15 to TRBJ2-7, with TRBD2 matching 10 bases. The germline gives CDR1 LNHNV, CDR2 YYDKDF (reference sequence). The CDR3 runs to 15 residues. The V gene end was trimmed by 5 bases and the J gene end by 6 bases; junction bases not matched to a gene: 10. In nucleotides, the CDR3 is TGTGCCACCAGCGGCGGGCTAGCGGGAGCTTTCGAGCAGTACTTC. Translating gives CATSGGLAGAFEQYF. Filled out from reference TRBV15 and TRBJ2-7, the complete variable domain reads DAMVIQNPRYQVTQFGKPVTLSCSQTLNHNVMYWYQQKSSQAPKLLFHYYDKDFNNEADTPDNFQSRRPNTSFCFLDIRSPGLGDTAMYLCATSGGLAGAFEQYFGPGTRLTVT.

The chain uses TRBV7-8 and TRBJ2-1, with 10 bases identical to TRBD2. Germline trimming cut 6 bases from V and 10 bases from J; bases unmatched to any gene: 12. The CDR3 is made up of 15 amino acids. CDR1 and CDR2 from the germline V gene are SGHVS and FQNEAQ. CDR3 DNA: TGTGCCAGCAGAAGGACTAGCGGAATAGAGGGGGAGCAGTTCTTC. It codes for CASRRTSGIEGEQFF.

This clonotype was seen a few times. The genes are TRBV7-9 and TRBJ1-2; possibly TRBD1 for D (5 bases). The germline gives CDR1 SEHNR, CDR2 FQNEAQ (reference sequence). The V gene lost 0 bases and the J gene lost 7 bases, with 12 bases spanning the gap. CDR3 length: 14 residues. The CDR3 reads CASSLAGEGAGYTF. In nucleotides, the CDR3 is TGTGCCAGCAGCTTAGCGGGGGAGGGCGCTGGCTACACCTTC.

The rearrangement joins TRBV20-1 to TRBJ2-1; the D gene could be TRBD1 or TRBD2 (6 bases each). V gave up 2 bases and J gave up 5 bases, with 10 bases separating them. There are 13 residues in the CDR3. Germline assignment: CDR1 DFQATT and CDR2 SNEGSKA (reference sequence). Written as DNA, the CDR3 is TGCAGTGCTAGACCGAGGGGGGACAATGAGCAGTTCTTC. This gives the protein CSARPRGDNEQFF.

This clonotype was seen a few times. V usage is TRBV19 and J usage is TRBJ2-2, with D perhaps TRBD2 (5 bases). The CDR3 consists of 13 residues. CDR1 and CDR2 (germline): LNHDA, SQIVND (reference sequence). The V and J ends lost 5 bases and 7 bases respectively, with 11 bases between them. CDR3 protein: CASSPFRGGELFF. CDR3 DNA: TGTGCCAGTAGTCCTTTTCGGGGCGGGGAGCTGTTTTTT.

This clonotype was picked up a small number of times. The chain carries TRBV7-9 and TRBJ2-7; D gene ambiguous. Germline V CDR1 and CDR2: SEHNR, FQNEAQ (reference sequence). CDR3 length equals 13 residues. V lost 4 bases, J lost 6 bases, and 13 bases lay in between. CDR3 loop: CASSSDPVGEQYF. In DNA form, the CDR3 reads TGTGCCAGCAGCTCGGATCCTGTTGGCGAGCAGTACTTC.

In this sample, this clonotype turned up many times. V and J are TRBV12-3 or TRBV12-4 and TRBJ2-1, with D unclear. The CDR3 consists of 13 residues. With 3 bases removed from V and 6 bases from J, the gap between germline ends came to 9 bases. For the CDR3, the DNA is TGTGCCAGCAGTTTTTACTACGGCAATGAGCAGTTCTTC. This encodes CASSFYYGNEQFF.

This clonotype was counted ten times or more. Relative to the germline gene, one junction end is altered; a read error may explain this. This chain connects TRBV5-1 to TRBJ2-7; D is ambiguous. This CDR3 is built from 16 residues. Germline CDR1 reads SGHRS; CDR2 reads YFSETQ. The CDR3 reads CASSLAENPVFYEQYF. DNA for the CDR3: TGCGCCAGTAGCTTGGCGGAAAACCCGGTCTTCTACGAGCAGTACTTC.